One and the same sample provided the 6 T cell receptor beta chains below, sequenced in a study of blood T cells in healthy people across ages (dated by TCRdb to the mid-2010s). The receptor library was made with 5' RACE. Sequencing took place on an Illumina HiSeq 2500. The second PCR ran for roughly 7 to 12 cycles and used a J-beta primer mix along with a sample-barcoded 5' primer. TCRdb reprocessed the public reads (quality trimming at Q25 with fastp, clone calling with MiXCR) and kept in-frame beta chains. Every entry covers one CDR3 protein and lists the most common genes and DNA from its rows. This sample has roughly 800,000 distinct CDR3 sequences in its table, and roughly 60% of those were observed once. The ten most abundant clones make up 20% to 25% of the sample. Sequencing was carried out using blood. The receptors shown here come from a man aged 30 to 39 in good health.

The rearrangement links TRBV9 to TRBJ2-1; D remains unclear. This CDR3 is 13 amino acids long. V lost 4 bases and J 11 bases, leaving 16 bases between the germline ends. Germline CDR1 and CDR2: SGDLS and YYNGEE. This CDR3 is CASSPRQAEKQFF. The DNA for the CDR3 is TGTGCCAGCAGCCCCCGGCAGGCGGAAAAGCAGTTCTTC. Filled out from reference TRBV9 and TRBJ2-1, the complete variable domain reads DSGVTQTPKHLITATGQRVTLRCSPRSGDLSVYWYQQSLDQGLQFLIQYYNGEERAKGNILERFSAQQFPDLHSELNLSSLELGDSALYFCASSPRQAEKQFFGPGTRLTVL.

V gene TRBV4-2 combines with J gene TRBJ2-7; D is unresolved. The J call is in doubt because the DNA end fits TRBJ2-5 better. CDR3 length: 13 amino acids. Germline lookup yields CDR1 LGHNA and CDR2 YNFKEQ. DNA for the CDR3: TGTGCCAGCAGCCATACGGACGCCCAGACCCAGTACTTC. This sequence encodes CASSHTDAQTQYF.

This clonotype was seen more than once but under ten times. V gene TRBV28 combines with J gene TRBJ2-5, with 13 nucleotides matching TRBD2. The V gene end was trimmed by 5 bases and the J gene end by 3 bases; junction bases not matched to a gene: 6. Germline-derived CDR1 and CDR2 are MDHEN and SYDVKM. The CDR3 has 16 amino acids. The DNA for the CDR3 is TGTGCCAGCAGTCTTCCTGGACTAGCGGGAGAAGAGACCCAGTACTTC. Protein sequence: CASSLPGLAGEETQYF.

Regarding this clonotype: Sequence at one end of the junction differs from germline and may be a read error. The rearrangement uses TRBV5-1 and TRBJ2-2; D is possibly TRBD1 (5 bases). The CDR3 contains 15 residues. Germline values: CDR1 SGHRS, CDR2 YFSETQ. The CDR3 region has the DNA TGCGCCAGCAGCTACCGACAGCTGAACCCCGGGGAGCTGTTTTTT. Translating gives CASSYRQLNPGELFF.

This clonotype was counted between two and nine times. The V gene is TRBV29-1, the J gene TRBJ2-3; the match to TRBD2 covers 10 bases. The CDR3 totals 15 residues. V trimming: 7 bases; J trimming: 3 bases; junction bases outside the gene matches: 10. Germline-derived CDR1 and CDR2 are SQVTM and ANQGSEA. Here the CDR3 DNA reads TGCAGCGAGTGGCTAGCGGGAGTTGGTACAGATACGCAGTATTTT. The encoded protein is CSEWLAGVGTDTQYF.

CDR3: CATSGKSSYEQYF. In DNA, the CDR3 is TGTGCCACCAGCGGGAAGAGCTCCTACGAGCAGTACTTC. V usage is TRBV15 and J usage is TRBJ2-4; D uncertain. The assigned J gene may be wrong: the sequence end matches TRBJ2-7 better. Germline CDR1 reads LNHNV; CDR2 reads YYDKDF (reference sequence). The CDR3 consists of 13 residues.